These T cell receptor beta chains were read from a single sample in a study of siplizumab effects on memory and regulatory T cells. Antigens for these TCRs are unknown. Profiling relied on immunoSEQ multiplex PCR, and the TCRdb table lists in-frame clones only, not all of them. This repertoire shows approximately 3,000 clones, around half found once; its top ten account for less than 6%. Sequenced: CFSE-low (dividing) CD4+ T cells sorted from an allogeneic mixed lymphocyte reaction. Receptors were obtained from a human donor in good health; the cells came from an allogeneic mixed lymphocyte reaction. CDR3s include the opening cysteine and the closing phenylalanine or tryptophan. Fields, in order: CDR3 protein, V gene, J gene.

cdr3_aa: CASSTERGSPLHF
v_call: TRBV7-7
j_call: TRBJ1-6

cdr3_aa: CASRRDRGRNQPQHF
v_call: TRBV6-6
j_call: TRBJ1-5

cdr3_aa: CASSPYQGLGTEAFF
v_call: TRBV5-4
j_call: TRBJ1-1

cdr3_aa: CASSSMSQGDNEQYF
v_call: TRBV6-6
j_call: TRBJ2-7

cdr3_aa: CASSLDPNTEAFF
v_call: TRBV7-9
j_call: TRBJ1-1

cdr3_aa: CASSYRQGNTEAFF
v_call: TRBV11-2
j_call: TRBJ1-1

cdr3_aa: CAWSTYGNGELFF
v_call: TRBV30
j_call: TRBJ2-2

cdr3_aa: CASSFGGVAGDSYEQYF
v_call: TRBV7-2
j_call: TRBJ2-7

cdr3_aa: CASSNTGDTQYF
v_call: TRBV18
j_call: TRBJ2-3

cdr3_aa: CASQEVGDTIYF
v_call: TRBV25-1
j_call: TRBJ1-3

cdr3_aa: CASRLYPTGVGGTEAFF
v_call: TRBV5-6
j_call: TRBJ1-1

cdr3_aa: CATGQDPYNEQFF
v_call: TRBV2
j_call: TRBJ2-1

cdr3_aa: CASSPPSGANVLTF
v_call: TRBV18
j_call: TRBJ2-6

cdr3_aa: CASSPLGGSYNEQFF
v_call: TRBV7-3
j_call: TRBJ2-1

cdr3_aa: CASSFSYTEAFF
v_call: TRBV28
j_call: TRBJ1-1

cdr3_aa: CASSLDEQYF
v_call: TRBV5-6
j_call: TRBJ2-7

cdr3_aa: CASSQGAGYEQYF
v_call: TRBV18
j_call: TRBJ2-7

cdr3_aa: CASSASTGGWSNQPQHF
v_call: TRBV19
j_call: TRBJ1-5

cdr3_aa: CASSKKKSHPLRGRGHEQFF
v_call: TRBV21-1
j_call: TRBJ2-1

cdr3_aa: CASSGPLAGEQFF
v_call: TRBV2
j_call: TRBJ2-1

cdr3_aa: CASSQDPVDTQYF
v_call: TRBV4-1
j_call: TRBJ2-3

cdr3_aa: CASSLGTSGAPQVFF
v_call: TRBV7-2
j_call: TRBJ2-1

cdr3_aa: CASSLGGQIAGYTF
v_call: TRBV5-1
j_call: TRBJ1-2

cdr3_aa: CASSYSEGWEQYF
v_call: TRBV6-5
j_call: TRBJ2-7

cdr3_aa: CASRPGGANTEAFF
v_call: TRBV10-1
j_call: TRBJ1-1

cdr3_aa: CASSATQGVQTGELFF
v_call: TRBV5-1
j_call: TRBJ2-2

cdr3_aa: CASSAGGLQETQYF
v_call: TRBV27
j_call: TRBJ2-5

cdr3_aa: CASSEAWGDRTEAFF
v_call: TRBV6-1
j_call: TRBJ1-1

cdr3_aa: CASSLGVGSVNTEAFF
v_call: TRBV11-3
j_call: TRBJ1-1

cdr3_aa: CAVASGAPNQPQHF
v_call: TRBV19
j_call: TRBJ1-5

cdr3_aa: CASSFLAGKAPLHF
v_call: TRBV27
j_call: TRBJ1-6

cdr3_aa: CASRTLSGSSYEQYF
v_call: TRBV6-5
j_call: TRBJ2-7

cdr3_aa: CSVGDRGLEAFF
v_call: TRBV29-1
j_call: TRBJ1-1

cdr3_aa: CASSSRAYNSNQPQHF
v_call: TRBV2
j_call: TRBJ1-5

cdr3_aa: CASSATSHLKEKLFF
v_call: TRBV28
j_call: TRBJ1-4

cdr3_aa: CASSYSGGTEAFF
v_call: TRBV6-6
j_call: TRBJ1-1

cdr3_aa: CASSPLGAGLPYEQYF
v_call: TRBV14
j_call: TRBJ2-7

cdr3_aa: CASSTSWVETQYF
v_call: TRBV9
j_call: TRBJ2-5

cdr3_aa: CASSPMGGNAATQYF
v_call: TRBV7-3
j_call: TRBJ2-3

cdr3_aa: CASSVQGADEQYF
v_call: TRBV7-8
j_call: TRBJ2-7

cdr3_aa: CASSVEPSGGLETQYF
v_call: TRBV9
j_call: TRBJ2-5

cdr3_aa: CASSFSSLNTEAFF
v_call: TRBV11-3
j_call: TRBJ1-1

cdr3_aa: CATQTGRHGYTF
v_call: TRBV19
j_call: TRBJ1-2

cdr3_aa: CASSLRDRSYNEQFF
v_call: TRBV5-1
j_call: TRBJ2-1

cdr3_aa: CAISAPQADTQYF
v_call: TRBV10-3
j_call: TRBJ2-3

cdr3_aa: CAISDGLGRNSNQPQHF
v_call: TRBV10-3
j_call: TRBJ1-5

cdr3_aa: CATSPRRVWSQRSLHF
v_call: TRBV15
j_call: TRBJ1-6

cdr3_aa: CASSWGQPNNEQFF
v_call: TRBV6-6
j_call: TRBJ2-1

cdr3_aa: CASSPRGTTDTQYF
v_call: TRBV27
j_call: TRBJ2-3

cdr3_aa: CASSLNSLADTQYF
v_call: TRBV7-7
j_call: TRBJ2-3